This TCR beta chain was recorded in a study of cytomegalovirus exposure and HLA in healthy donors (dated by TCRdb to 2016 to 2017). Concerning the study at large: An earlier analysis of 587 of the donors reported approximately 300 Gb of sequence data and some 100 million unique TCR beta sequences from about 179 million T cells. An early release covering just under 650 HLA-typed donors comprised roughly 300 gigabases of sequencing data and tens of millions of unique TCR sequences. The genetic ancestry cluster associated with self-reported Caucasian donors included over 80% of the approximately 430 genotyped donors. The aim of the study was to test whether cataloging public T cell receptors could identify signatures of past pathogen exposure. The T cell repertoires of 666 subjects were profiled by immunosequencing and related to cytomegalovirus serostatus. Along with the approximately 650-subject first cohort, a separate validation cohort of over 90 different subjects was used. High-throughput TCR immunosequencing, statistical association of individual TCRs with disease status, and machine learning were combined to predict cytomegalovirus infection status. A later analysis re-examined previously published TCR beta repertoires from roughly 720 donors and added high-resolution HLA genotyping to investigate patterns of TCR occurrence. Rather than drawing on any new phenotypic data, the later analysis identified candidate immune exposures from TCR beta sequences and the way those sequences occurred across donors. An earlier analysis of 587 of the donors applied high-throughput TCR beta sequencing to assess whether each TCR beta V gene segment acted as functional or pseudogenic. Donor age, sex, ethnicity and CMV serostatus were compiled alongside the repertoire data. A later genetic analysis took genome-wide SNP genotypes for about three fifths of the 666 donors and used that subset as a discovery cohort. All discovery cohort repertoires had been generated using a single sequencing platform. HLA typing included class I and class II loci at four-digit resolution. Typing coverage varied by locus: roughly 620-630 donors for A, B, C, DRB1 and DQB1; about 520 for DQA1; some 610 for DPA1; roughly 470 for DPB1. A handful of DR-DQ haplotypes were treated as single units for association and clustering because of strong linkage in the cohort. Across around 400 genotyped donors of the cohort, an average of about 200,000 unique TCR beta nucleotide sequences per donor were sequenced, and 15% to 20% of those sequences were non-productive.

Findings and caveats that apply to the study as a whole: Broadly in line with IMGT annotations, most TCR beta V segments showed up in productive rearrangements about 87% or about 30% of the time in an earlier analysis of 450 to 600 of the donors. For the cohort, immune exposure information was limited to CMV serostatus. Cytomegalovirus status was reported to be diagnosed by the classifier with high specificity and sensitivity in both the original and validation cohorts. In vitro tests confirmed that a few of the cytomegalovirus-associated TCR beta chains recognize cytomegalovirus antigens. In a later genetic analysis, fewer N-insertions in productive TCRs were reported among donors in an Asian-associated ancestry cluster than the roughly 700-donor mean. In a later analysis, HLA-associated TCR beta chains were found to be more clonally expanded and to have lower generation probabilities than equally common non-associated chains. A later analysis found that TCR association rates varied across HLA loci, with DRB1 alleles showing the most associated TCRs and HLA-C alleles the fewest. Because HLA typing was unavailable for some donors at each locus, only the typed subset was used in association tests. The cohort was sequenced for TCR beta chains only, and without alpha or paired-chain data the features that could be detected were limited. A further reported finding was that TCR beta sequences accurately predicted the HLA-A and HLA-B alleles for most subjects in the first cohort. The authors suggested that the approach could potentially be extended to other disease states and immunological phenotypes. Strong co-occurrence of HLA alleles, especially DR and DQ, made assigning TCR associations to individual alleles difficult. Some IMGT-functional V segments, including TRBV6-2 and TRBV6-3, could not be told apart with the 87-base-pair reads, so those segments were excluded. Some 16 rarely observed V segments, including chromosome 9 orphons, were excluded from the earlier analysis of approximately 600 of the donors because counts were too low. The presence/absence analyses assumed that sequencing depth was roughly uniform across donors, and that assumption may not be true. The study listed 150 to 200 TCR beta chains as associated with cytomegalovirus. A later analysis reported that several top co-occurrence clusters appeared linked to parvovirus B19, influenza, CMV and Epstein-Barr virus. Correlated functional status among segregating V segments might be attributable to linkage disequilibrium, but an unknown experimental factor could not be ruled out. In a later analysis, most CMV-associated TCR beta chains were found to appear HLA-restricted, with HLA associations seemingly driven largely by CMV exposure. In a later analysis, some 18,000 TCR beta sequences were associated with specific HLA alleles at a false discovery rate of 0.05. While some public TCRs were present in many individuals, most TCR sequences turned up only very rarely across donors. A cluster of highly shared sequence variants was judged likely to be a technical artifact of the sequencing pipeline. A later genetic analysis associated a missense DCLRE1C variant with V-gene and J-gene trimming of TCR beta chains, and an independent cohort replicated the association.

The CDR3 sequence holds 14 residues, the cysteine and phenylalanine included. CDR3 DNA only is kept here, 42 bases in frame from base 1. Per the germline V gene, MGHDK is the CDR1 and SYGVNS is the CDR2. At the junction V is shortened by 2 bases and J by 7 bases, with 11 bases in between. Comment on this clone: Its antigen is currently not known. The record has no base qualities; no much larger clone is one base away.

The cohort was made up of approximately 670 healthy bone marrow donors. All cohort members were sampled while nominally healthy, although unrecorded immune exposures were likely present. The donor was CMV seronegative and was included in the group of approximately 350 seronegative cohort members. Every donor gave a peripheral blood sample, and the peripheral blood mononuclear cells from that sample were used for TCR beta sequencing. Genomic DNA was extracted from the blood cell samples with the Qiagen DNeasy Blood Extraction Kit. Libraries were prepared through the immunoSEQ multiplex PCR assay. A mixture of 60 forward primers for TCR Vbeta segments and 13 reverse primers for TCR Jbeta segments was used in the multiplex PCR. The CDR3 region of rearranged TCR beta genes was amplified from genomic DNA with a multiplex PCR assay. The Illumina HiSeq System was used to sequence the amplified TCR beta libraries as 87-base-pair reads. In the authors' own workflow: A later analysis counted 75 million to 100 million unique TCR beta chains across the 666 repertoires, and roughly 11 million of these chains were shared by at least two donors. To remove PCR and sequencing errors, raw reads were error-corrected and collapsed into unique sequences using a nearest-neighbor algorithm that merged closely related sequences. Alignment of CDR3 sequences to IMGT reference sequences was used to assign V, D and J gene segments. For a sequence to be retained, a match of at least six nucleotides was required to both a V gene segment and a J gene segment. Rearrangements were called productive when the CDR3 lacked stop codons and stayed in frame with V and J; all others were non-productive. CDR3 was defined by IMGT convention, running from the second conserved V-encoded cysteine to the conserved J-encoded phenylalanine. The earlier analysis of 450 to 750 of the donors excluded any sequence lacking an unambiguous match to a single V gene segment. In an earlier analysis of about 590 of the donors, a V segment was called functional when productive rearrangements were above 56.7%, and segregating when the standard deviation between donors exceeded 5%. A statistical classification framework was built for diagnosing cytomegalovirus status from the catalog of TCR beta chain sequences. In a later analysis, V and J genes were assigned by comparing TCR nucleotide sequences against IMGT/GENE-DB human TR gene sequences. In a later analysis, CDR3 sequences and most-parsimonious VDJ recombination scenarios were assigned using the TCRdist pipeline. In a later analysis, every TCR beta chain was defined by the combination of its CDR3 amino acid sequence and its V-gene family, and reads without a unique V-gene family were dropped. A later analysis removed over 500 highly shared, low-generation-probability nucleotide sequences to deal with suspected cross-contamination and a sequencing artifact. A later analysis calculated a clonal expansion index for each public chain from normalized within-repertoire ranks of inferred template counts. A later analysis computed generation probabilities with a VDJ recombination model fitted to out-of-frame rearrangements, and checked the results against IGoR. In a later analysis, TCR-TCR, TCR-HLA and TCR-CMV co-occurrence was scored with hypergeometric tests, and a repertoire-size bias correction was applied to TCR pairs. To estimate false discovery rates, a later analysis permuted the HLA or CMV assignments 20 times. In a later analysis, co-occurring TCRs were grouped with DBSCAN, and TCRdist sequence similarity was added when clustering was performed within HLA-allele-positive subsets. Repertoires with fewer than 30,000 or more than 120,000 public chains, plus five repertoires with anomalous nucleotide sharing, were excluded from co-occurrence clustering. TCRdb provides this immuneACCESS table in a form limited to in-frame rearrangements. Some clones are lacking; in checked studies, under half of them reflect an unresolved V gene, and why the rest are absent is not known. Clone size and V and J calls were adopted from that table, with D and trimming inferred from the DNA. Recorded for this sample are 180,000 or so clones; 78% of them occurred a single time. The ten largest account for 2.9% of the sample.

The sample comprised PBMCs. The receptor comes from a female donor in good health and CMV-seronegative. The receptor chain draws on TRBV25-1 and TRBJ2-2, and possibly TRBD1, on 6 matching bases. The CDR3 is CASSEVRGIGELFF. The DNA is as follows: TGTGCCAGCAGTGAAGTCAGGGGCATCGGGGAGCTGTTTTTT.